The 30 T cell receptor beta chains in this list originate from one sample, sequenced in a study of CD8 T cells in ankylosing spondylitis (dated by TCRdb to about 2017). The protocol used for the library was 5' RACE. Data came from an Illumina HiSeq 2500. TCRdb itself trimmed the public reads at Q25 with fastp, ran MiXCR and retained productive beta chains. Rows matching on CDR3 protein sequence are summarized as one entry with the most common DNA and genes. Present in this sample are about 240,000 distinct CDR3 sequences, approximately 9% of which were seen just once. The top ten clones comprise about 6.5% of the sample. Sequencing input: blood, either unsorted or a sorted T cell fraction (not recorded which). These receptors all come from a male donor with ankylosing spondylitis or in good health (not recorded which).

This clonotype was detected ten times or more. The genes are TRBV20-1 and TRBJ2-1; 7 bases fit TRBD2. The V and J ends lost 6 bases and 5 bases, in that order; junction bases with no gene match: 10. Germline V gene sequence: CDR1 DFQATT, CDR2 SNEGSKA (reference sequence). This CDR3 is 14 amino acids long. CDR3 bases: TGCAGTGCGGTACTAGCGCACATCCACAATGAGCAGTTCTTC. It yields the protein CSAVLAHIHNEQFF.

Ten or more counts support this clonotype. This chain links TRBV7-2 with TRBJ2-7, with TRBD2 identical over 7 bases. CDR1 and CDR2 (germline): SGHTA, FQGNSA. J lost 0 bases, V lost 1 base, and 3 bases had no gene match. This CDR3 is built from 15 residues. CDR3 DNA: TGTGCCAGCAGCTTAGATTCTAGCGGCTCCTACGAGCAGTACTTC. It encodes CASSLDSSGSYEQYF.

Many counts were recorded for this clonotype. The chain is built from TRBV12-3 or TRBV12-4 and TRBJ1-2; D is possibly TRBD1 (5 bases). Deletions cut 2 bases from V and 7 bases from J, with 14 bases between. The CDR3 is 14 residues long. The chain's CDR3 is CASSLIDLGGGYTF. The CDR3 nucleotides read TGTGCCAGCAGTTTAATCGACCTGGGGGGTGGCTACACCTTC.

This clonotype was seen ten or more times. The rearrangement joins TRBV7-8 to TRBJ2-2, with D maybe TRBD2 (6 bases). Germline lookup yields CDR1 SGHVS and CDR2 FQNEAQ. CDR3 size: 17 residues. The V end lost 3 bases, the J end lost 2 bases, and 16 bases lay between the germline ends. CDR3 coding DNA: TGTGCCAGCAGCTTCCCCTCAGGCGGGATAAACACCGGGGAGCTGTTTTTT. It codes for CASSFPSGGINTGELFF.

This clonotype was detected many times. In nucleotides, the CDR3 is TGTGCCAGCAGAAGTCCCGGGAGCGGGACTGAAGCTTTCTTT. Amino acid sequence: CASRSPGSGTEAFF. V is TRBV6-2 or TRBV6-3 and J is TRBJ1-1; D not certain. CDR1 MNHEY and CDR2 SVGEGT come from the germline V gene. Trimming took 6 bases from V and 5 from J, leaving 16 bases between them. CDR3 size: 14 residues.

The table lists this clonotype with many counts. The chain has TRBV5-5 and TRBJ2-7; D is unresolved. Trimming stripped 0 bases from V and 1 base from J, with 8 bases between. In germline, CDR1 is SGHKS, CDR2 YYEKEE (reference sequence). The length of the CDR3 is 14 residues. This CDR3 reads CASSLGLISYEQYF. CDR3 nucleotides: TGTGCCAGCAGCTTGGGGCTGATATCCTACGAGCAGTACTTC.

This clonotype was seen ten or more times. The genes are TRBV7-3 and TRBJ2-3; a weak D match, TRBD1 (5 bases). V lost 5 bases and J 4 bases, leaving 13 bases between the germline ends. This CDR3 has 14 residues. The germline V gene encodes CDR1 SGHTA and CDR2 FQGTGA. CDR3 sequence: CASSTTNRPDTQYF. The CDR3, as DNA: TGTGCCAGCAGCACGACCAACAGGCCAGATACGCAGTATTTT.

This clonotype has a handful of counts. Written as DNA, the CDR3 is TGTGCCAGTCGCGCCCTCAACAGGGCCAATGAGCAGTTCTTC. Translating it yields CASRALNRANEQFF. The gene calls are TRBV19 and TRBJ2-1, with a possible D match to TRBD1 (6 bases). Trimming took 8 bases from V and 6 from J, leaving 17 bases between them. This CDR3 has 14 residues. In germline, CDR1 is LNHDA, CDR2 SQIVND (reference sequence).

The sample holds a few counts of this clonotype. The CDR3 is CASSLQGEGSYEQYF. CDR3 sequence (DNA): TGTGCCAGCAGCTTACAAGGGGAAGGCTCCTACGAGCAGTACTTC. The chain employs TRBV7-3 and TRBJ2-7, with D tentatively TRBD1 (5 bases). Germline assignment: CDR1 SGHTA and CDR2 FQGTGA. This CDR3 region has 15 residues. Trimming took off 2 bases at V and 0 bases at J, with 11 bases between the two ends.

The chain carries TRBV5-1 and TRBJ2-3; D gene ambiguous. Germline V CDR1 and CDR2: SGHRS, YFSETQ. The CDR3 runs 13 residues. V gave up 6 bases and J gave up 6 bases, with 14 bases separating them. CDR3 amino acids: CASMRHLSDTQYF. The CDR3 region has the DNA TGCGCCAGCATGAGGCATCTCAGCGATACGCAGTATTTT.

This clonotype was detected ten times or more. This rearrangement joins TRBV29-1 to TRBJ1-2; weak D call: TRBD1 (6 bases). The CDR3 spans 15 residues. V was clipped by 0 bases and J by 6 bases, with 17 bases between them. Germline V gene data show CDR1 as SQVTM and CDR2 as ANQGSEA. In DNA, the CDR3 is TGCAGCGTTGAAGATTCCGATCACAGGGTCCATGGCTACACCTTC. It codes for CSVEDSDHRVHGYTF.

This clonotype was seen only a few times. The CDR3: CASSLAARGTGQPQHF. CDR3 nucleotides: TGTGCCAGCAGCTTAGCGGCCAGGGGAACTGGTCAGCCCCAGCATTTT. V is TRBV7-2 and J is TRBJ1-5, with D perhaps matching TRBD1 (6 bases). V was pared by 0 bases and J by 6 bases, with 15 bases between. Germline CDR1 reads SGHTA; CDR2 reads FQGNSA. The CDR3 spans 16 residues. The full variable domain, its missing parts supplied by reference TRBV7-2 and TRBJ1-5, is GAGVSQSPSNKVTEKGKDVELRCDPISGHTALYWYRQSLGQGLEFLIYFQGNSAPDKSGLPSDRFSAERTGGSVSTLTIQRTQQEDSAVYLCASSLAARGTGQPQHFGDGTRLSIL.

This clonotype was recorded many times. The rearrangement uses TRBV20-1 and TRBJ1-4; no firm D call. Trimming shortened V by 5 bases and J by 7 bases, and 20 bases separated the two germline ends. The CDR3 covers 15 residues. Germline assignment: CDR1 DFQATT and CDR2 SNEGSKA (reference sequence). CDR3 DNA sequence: TGCAGTGCTGGTCATGGTCGTCCCGGTGGTGAAAAACTGTTTTTT. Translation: CSAGHGRPGGEKLFF.

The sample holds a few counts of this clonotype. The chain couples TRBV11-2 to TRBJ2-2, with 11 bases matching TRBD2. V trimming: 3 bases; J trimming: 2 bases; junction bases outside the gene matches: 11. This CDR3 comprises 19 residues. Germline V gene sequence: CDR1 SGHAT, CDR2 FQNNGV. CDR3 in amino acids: CASSLRGTSGPTNTGELFF. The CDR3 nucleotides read TGTGCCAGCAGCTTGAGGGGGACTAGCGGCCCTACCAACACCGGGGAGCTGTTTTTT.

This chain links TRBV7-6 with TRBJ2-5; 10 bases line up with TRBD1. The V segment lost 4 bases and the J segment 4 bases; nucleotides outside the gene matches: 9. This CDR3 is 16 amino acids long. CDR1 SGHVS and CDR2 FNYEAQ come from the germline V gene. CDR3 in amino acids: CASSSSGQGKGETQYF. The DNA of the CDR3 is TGTGCCAGCAGCTCTTCGGGACAGGGGAAGGGAGAGACCCAGTACTTC.

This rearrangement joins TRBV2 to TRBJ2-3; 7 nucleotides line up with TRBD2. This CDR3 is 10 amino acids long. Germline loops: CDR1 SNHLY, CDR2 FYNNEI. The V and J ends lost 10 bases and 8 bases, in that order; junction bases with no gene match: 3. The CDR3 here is CATAGVTQYF. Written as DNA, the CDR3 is TGTGCCACCGCGGGGGTTACGCAGTATTTT. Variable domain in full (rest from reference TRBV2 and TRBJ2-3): EPEVTQTPSHQVTQMGQEVILRCVPISNHLYFYWYRQILGQKVEFLVSFYNNEISEKSEIFDDQFSVERPDGSNFTLKIRSTKLEDSAMYFCATAGVTQYFGPGTRLTVL.

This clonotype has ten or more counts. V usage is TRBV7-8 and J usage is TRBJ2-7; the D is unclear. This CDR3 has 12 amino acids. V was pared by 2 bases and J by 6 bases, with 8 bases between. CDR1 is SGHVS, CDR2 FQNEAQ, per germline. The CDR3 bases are TGTGCCAGCAGCTTACTAGGGTCCGAGCAGTACTTC. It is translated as CASSLLGSEQYF.

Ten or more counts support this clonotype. In DNA, the CDR3 is TGTGCCAGCAGCGGCGGAACTAATCAGCCCCAGCATTTT. Translating it yields CASSGGTNQPQHF. This rearrangement joins TRBV7-9 to TRBJ1-5; D not resolved. V was shortened by 5 bases and J by 4 bases, with 9 bases between the two germline ends. The CDR3 is made up of 13 amino acids. The germline CDR1 and CDR2 sequences are SEHNR and FQNEAQ (reference sequence).

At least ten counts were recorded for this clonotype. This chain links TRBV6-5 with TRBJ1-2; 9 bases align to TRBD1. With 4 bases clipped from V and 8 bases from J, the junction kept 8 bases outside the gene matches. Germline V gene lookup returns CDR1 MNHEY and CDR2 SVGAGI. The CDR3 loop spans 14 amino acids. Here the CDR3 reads CASSSTGGAGGYTF. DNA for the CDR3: TGTGCCAGCAGTTCAACAGGGGGCGCGGGAGGCTACACCTTC.

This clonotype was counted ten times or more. The CDR3: CSVGSSGAGNTIYF. As DNA, the CDR3 is TGCAGCGTTGGGTCCTCTGGCGCTGGAAACACCATATATTTT. V is TRBV29-1 and J is TRBJ1-3, with D unresolved. The CDR3 consists of 14 residues. Trimming shortened V by 4 bases and J by 2 bases, and 12 bases separated the two germline ends. Germline values: CDR1 SQVTM, CDR2 ANQGSEA.

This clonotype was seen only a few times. In nucleotides, the CDR3 is TGCAGTGCTCAGACTACCGGGGCGGCTAGGGAGCAGTACTTC. Translation gives CSAQTTGAAREQYF. The V call is TRBV20-1, the J call TRBJ2-7; D tentatively fits TRBD1 or TRBD2 (5 bases each). This CDR3 contains 14 residues. Trimming cost V 5 bases and J 7 bases, with 21 bases left between them. In germline, CDR1 is DFQATT, CDR2 SNEGSKA (reference sequence).

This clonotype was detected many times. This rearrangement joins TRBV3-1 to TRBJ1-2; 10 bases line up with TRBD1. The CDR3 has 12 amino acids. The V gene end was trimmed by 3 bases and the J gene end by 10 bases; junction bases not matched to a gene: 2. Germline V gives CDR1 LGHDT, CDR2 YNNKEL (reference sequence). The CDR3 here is CASSQGTGAYTF. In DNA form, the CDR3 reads TGTGCCAGCAGCCAGGGGACAGGGGCCTACACCTTC.

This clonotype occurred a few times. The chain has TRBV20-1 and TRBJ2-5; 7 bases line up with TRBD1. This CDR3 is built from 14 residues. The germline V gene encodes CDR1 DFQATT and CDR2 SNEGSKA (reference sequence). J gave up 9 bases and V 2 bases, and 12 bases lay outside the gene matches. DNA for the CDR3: TGCAGTGCTAGACCCAGGGGGTTCGAAGCGGCCCAGTACTTC. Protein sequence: CSARPRGFEAAQYF.

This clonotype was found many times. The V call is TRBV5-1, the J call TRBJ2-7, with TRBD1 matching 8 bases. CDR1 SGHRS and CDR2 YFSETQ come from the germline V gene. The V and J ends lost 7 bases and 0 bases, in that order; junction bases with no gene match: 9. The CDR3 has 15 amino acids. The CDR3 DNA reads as TGCGCCAGCCGACCGACAGGGGTATACTCCTACGAGCAGTACTTC. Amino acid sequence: CASRPTGVYSYEQYF.

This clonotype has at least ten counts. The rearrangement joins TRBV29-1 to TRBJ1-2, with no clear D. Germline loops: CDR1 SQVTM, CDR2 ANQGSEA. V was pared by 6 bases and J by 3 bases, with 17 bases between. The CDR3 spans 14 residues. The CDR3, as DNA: TGCAGCGTCGTGGAAGGATCCGCTGACTATGGCTACACCTTC. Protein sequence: CSVVEGSADYGYTF.

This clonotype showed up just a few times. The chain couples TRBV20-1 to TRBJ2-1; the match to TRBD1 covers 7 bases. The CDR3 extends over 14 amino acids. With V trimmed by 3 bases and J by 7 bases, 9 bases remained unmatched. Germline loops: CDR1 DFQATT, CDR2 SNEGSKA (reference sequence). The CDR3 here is CSASGQARGNEQFF. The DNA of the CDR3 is TGCAGTGCTAGTGGACAGGCCCGAGGGAATGAGCAGTTCTTC.

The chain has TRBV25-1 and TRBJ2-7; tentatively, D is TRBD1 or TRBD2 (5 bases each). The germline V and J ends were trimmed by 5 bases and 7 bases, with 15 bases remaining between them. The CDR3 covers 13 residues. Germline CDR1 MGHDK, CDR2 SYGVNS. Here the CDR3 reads CASSKRGAEEQYF. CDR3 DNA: TGTGCCAGCAGTAAGAGGGGAGCTGAGGAGCAGTACTTC.

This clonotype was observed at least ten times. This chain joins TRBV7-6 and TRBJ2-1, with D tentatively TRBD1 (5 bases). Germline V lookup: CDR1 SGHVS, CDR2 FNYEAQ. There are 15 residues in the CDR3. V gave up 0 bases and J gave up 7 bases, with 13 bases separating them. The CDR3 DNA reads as TGTGCCAGCAGCTTAGCTCAAGGGGTGGCGAATGAGCAGTTCTTC. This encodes CASSLAQGVANEQFF.

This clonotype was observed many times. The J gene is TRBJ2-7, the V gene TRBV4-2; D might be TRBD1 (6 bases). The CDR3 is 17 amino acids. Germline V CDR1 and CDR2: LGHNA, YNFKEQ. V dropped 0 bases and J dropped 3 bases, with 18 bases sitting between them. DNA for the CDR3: TGTGCCAGCAGCCAAGATGGTGCGTCAGGGGTAAGCTACGAGCAGTACTTC. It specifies CASSQDGASGVSYEQYF.

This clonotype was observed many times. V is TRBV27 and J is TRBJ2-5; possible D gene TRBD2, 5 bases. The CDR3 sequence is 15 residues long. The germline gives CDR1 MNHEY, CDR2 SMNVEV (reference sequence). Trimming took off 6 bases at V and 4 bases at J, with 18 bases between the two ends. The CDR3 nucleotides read TGTGCCAGCAGGCGCCGGGATAAATTGGCAGAGACCCAGTACTTC. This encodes CASRRRDKLAETQYF.